This entry describes one TCR beta chain. It lacks a known antigen. It has no much larger one-base neighbor in the sample; base qualities were not kept. This record comes from a study of OX40 agonist ivuxolimab in advanced cancers. Study-wide context: Ivuxolimab was an agonistic, fully human IgG2 monoclonal antibody directed against OX40 (CD134), a costimulatory receptor. Intravenous ivuxolimab was administered to patients every 2 weeks at six dose levels: 0.01, 0.1, 0.3, 1.5, 3 and 10 mg/kg. Among the roughly 52 dose-escalation patients, approximately 20 had hepatocellular carcinoma, roughly 15 melanoma, 9 renal cell carcinoma and 9 head and neck cancer. In the dose-escalation cohort, approximately 82% of patients were male, and the mean age was roughly 60 years, with a range of about 23 to 90. Patients were allowed to have had prior anti-PD-1, anti-PD-L1 or anti-CTLA-4 therapy, and approximately 41% of the dose-escalation patients had previously received checkpoint inhibitors. Partial responses occurred in three dose-escalation patients: two with cutaneous melanoma and one with hepatocellular carcinoma. The point of sequencing TCRbeta in the periphery was to test whether ivuxolimab changed TCR sequence diversity and drove clonal T-cell expansion. The paper covers the monotherapy dose-escalation part of the phase I ivuxolimab trial, which included N of about 50 patients.

V lost 4 bases and J lost 2 bases, and the count of bases not matched to a germline gene is 6. Measured from the cysteine to the phenylalanine, the CDR3 is 15 residues long. CDR3 DNA only is kept here, 45 bases in frame from base 1. CDR1 and CDR2 (KGHSH, LQKENI) derive from the germline V gene. Here is what the overall study found, with its caveats: In the 0.1-3.0 mg/kg groups, partial responders were among the patients with the lowest normalized peripheral clonal expansion, particularly in CD8+ T cells. At doses of 0.1 to 3.0 mg/kg, clonal expansion of both CD4+ and CD8+ blood T cells was observed from baseline to week 6. Which antigens the clonally expanded peripheral T cells were specific for was not determined. Low levels of normalized T-cell clonal expansion were also shown by some nonresponding patients. After ivuxolimab, expanded clones were on average more numerous among CD8+ T cells than among CD4+ T cells.

Genomic DNA was isolated from the sorted cells so that the TCRbeta CDR3 region could be sequenced. TCRbeta CDR3 regions were sequenced using the immunoSEQ Assay. Here the immuneACCESS table is served through TCRdb, limited to in-frame sequences with V and J called. Missing clones are a known gap in these copies; in checked studies unresolved V genes cover under half, and the rest lacks a known reason. A total of 65,000 to 85,000 clones appear in this sample, roughly 84% of them only once. The top ten clonotypes cover under 7% of the sample. The trial excluded patients who had a history of autoimmune disease or who were on systemic immunosuppression. Peripheral blood for TCR sequencing was collected from all dose cohorts at baseline, on cycle 4 day 1, and on cycle 7 day 1. Samples came from an open-label, multicenter, first-in-human phase I dose-escalation trial of ivuxolimab. Adults with locally advanced or metastatic melanoma, renal cell carcinoma, hepatocellular carcinoma or head and neck squamous cell carcinoma were enrolled in the trial. Before TCR sequencing, CD4+ T cells and CD8+ T cells were sorted from peripheral blood as separate populations.

Sample: CD4+ or CD8+ T cells sorted from blood, taken in a trial of the OX40 agonist ivuxolimab. This TCR was recovered from an adult with an advanced solid tumor such as melanoma, head and neck, liver or kidney cancer. This sequence uses TRBV18 and TRBJ2-5, and TRBD2 matches 8 of the central bases. The CDR3 region has the sequence CASSRNGGDQETQYF. Here is the DNA: TGTGCCAGCTCACGAAACGGGGGGGATCAAGAGACCCAGTACTTC.